The 13 T cell receptor beta chains below were found in one sample sequenced in a study of cytomegalovirus exposure and HLA in healthy donors. The PCR employed 60 Vbeta primers together with 13 Jbeta primers. Method: immunoSEQ multiplex PCR; TCRdb's copy keeps in-frame clones and lacks some. Found here are about 160,000 clones, approximately 80% of them singletons; the top ten hold roughly 10%. The specimen sequenced was PBMCs. These receptors all come from a man in his fifties in good health and CMV-seropositive.

The chain recombines TRBV5-1 with TRBJ1-2; D not resolved. This CDR3 has 15 amino acids. Germline CDR1 and CDR2: SGHRS and YFSETQ. The V gene lost 1 base and the J gene lost 3 bases, with 13 bases spanning the gap. The CDR3 is CASSLSVGQDYGYTF. The DNA for the CDR3 is TGCGCCAGCAGCTTGTCCGTAGGCCAGGACTATGGCTACACCTTC.

The chain links TRBV29-1 to TRBJ2-1, with 7 bases aligning to TRBD1. CDR1 is SQVTM and CDR2 is ANQGSEA in the germline V gene. The CDR3 sequence is 16 residues long. V shed 1 base, J shed 10 bases, and the junction held 16 bases outside the gene matches. The DNA of the CDR3 is TGCAGCGTTGAAGCCCCAGCCGGGACAGCTACGTTGGAGCAGTTCTTC. Protein: CSVEAPAGTATLEQFF.

The chain employs TRBV19 and TRBJ2-3, with D hard to call. The CDR3 sequence is 13 residues long. Germline V CDR1 and CDR2: LNHDA, SQIVND (reference sequence). The ends were cut back, 2 bases at V and 2 bases at J, with 5 bases in the middle. The CDR3 DNA sequence: TGTGCCAGTAGTATACTCCTCACAGATACGCAGTATTTT. Its protein product is CASSILLTDTQYF. Looking up the rest from reference TRBV19 and TRBJ2-3 gives the full variable domain: DGGITQSPKYLFRKEGQNVTLSCEQNLNHDAMYWYRQDPGQGLRLIYYSQIVNDFQKGDIAEGYSVSREKKESFPLTVTSAQKNPTAFYLCASSILLTDTQYFGPGTRLTVL.

V is TRBV10-3 and J is TRBJ2-7, with TRBD2 as a possible D gene (6 bases). CDR1 and CDR2 (germline): ENHRY, SYGVKD. The germline V and J ends were trimmed by 5 bases and 4 bases, with 18 bases remaining between them. The CDR3 totals 15 residues. The DNA for the CDR3 is TGTGCCATCAGTCCTGGCGGGGCGGTAGAATACGAGCAGTACTTC. Translating it yields CAISPGGAVEYEQYF.

V and J are TRBV5-6 and TRBJ2-4; tentative D call: TRBD1 (5 bases). The CDR3 extends over 13 amino acids. Deletions cut 4 bases from V and 8 bases from J, with 13 bases between. Per the germline V gene, CDR1 is SGHDT and CDR2 is YYEEEE. CDR3 DNA sequence: TGTGCCAGCAGCCCCTCGCAGGGTGACATTCAGTACTTC. This translates into CASSPSQGDIQYF.

The rearrangement links TRBV9 to TRBJ1-3; 7 bases are a match to TRBD1. Per germline, CDR1 SGDLS and CDR2 YYNGEE. The junction had 6 bases not matched to a gene; V was cut back by 0 bases and J by 0 bases. The CDR3 runs to 17 residues. The CDR3 loop reads CASSVGPGGSSGNTIYF. The DNA of the CDR3 is TGTGCCAGCAGCGTAGGCCCAGGGGGAAGCTCTGGAAACACCATATATTTT.

The table lists this clone with a few counts. J is TRBJ2-5 and V is TRBV5-8; maybe TRBD1 (6 bases). The germline CDR1 and CDR2 sequences are SGHTS and YDEGEE. This CDR3 region has 15 residues. Deletions cut 4 bases from V and 10 bases from J, with 23 bases between. The CDR3 region is CASSNHRKQGLSQYF. Here the CDR3 DNA reads TGTGCCAGCAGCAACCATAGAAAACAGGGCTTGAGCCAGTACTTC.

This clone has at least ten counts. V and J are TRBV2 and TRBJ2-2, with 9 bases lining up with TRBD1. This CDR3 has 16 residues. After removal of 6 bases from V and 1 base from J, the junction contained 6 bases not matched to a gene. Germline values: CDR1 SNHLY, CDR2 FYNNEI. CDR3 coding DNA: TGTGCCAGCAGAACCGGGACAGGGCGGAACACCGGGGAGCTGTTTTTT. Residues: CASRTGTGRNTGELFF. The full variable domain, in which reference TRBV2 and TRBJ2-2 provide the parts outside the CDR3, is EPEVTQTPSHQVTQMGQEVILRCVPISNHLYFYWYRQILGQKVEFLVSFYNNEISEKSEIFDDQFSVERPDGSNFTLKIRSTKLEDSAMYFCASRTGTGRNTGELFFGEGSRLTVL.

This clone was seen more than once but under ten times. The chain recombines TRBV10-3 with TRBJ1-5; D perhaps matches TRBD1 (5 bases). Per the germline V gene, CDR1 is ENHRY and CDR2 is SYGVKD. V was shortened by 8 bases and J by 0 bases, with 14 bases between the two germline ends. The CDR3 has 15 amino acids. The CDR3 bases are TGTGCCATCTCCGTAGACAGACCTAGCAATCAGCCCCAGCATTTT. Translated: CAISVDRPSNQPQHF.

This sequence joins TRBV2 and TRBJ1-5, with D unresolved. The CDR3 totals 15 residues. The germline V and J ends were trimmed by 1 base and 4 bases, with 11 bases remaining between them. Germline loops: CDR1 SNHLY, CDR2 FYNNEI. The CDR3 is CASSEGLRENQPQHF. In DNA, the CDR3 is TGTGCCAGCAGTGAAGGGTTGAGGGAGAATCAGCCCCAGCATTTT. Together with reference TRBV2 and TRBJ1-5, the CDR3 gives the full variable domain: EPEVTQTPSHQVTQMGQEVILRCVPISNHLYFYWYRQILGQKVEFLVSFYNNEISEKSEIFDDQFSVERPDGSNFTLKIRSTKLEDSAMYFCASSEGLRENQPQHFGDGTRLSIL.

The rearrangement joins TRBV18 to TRBJ1-5; perhaps TRBD1 as D (5 bases). The germline V and J ends were trimmed by 0 bases and 5 bases, with 8 bases remaining between them. From germline, CDR1 is KGHSH and CDR2 LQKENI. This CDR3 has 14 residues. As DNA, the CDR3 is TGTGCCAGCTCACCACCGCAGGGCGATCAGCCCCAGCATTTT. Its translation: CASSPPQGDQPQHF.

The chain uses TRBV11-3 and TRBJ2-2; 9 bases match TRBD2. This CDR3 comprises 16 residues. Unmatched junction bases numbered 2, after V lost 3 bases and J lost 0 bases. CDR1 and CDR2 (germline): SGHNT, YENEEA. The CDR3 is CASSLLAGANTGELFF. In nucleotides, the CDR3 is TGTGCCAGCAGCTTGTTAGCGGGGGCGAACACCGGGGAGCTGTTTTTT.

The chain combines TRBV10-3 with TRBJ2-7; 9 nucleotides line up with TRBD1. Germline V gene sequence: CDR1 ENHRY, CDR2 SYGVKD. The V and J ends lost 4 bases and 3 bases, in that order; junction bases with no gene match: 1. This CDR3 region has 13 residues. CDR3 coding DNA: TGTGCCATCAGTGGGGGACAGGGCTACGAGCAGTACTTC. It is translated as CAISGGQGYEQYF.